This entry features one T cell receptor (beta chain) sequence. This record belongs to a study of blood T cell repertoires in COVID-19. Study-wide background: Collection of acute and convalescent COVID-19 samples took place in the United States, Italy and Spain. PBMCs, B-cell-depleted T cells, or T cells were the source of the cDNA or gDNA that made up the material.

TCRdb's copy holds only in-frame clones and misses some; the assay was immunoSEQ multiplex PCR. Found here are about 87,000 clones, roughly 91% of them singletons; the top ten hold around 5.3%. Germline loops: CDR1 SQVTM, CDR2 ANQGSEA. The CDR3 is 12 amino acids. The J segment lost 5 bases and the V segment lost 7 bases, leaving 5 bases of the junction unmatched. The receptor was isolated from a woman of 80 years or more with acute or convalescent COVID-19. The sample taken for sequencing was peripheral blood. The chain joins TRBV29-1 to TRBJ2-3, with 8 bases aligning to TRBD2. The CDR3 protein is CSAPLAGDTQYF. The CDR3 DNA reads as TGCAGCGCTCCCCTAGCGGGAGATACGCAGTATTTT.